Here is one T cell receptor beta chain with its context. The antigen is not known. 5'RACE template switching generated TCR cDNA, adding a universal primer site and UMIs. MiXCR, applied by TCRdb to the 5' RACE reads, yields one record per CDR3 protein. This table holds fewer than 85,000 distinct CDR3 sequences, 7.5% to 8% found once. This specimen belongs to a study of T cells after yellow fever vaccination. Study-wide findings and caveats: The secondary response showed a weaker magnitude and a faster peak, day 5 versus 15. A large majority of primary-vaccination clones showed up again after the booster (96% CD4, around 90% CD8).

Sequenced material: CD8+ T cells sorted from PBMCs, taken on the day of the yellow fever booster vaccination. The origin of this receptor is a man aged 30-40 years who received the YFV17D yellow fever vaccine.

Here the CDR3 reads CSAVTSGLEETQYF. Here the CDR3 DNA reads TGCAGCGCCGTGACTAGCGGCTTGGAAGAGACCCAGTACTTC. The V gene is TRBV29-1, the J gene TRBJ2-5; 9 bases fit TRBD2. The CDR3 has 14 residues. V was pared by 7 bases and J by 3 bases, with 9 bases of the junction left unmatched. Germline CDR1 SQVTM, CDR2 ANQGSEA.